Listed below are T cell receptor beta chains from one sample, sequenced in a study of regulatory T cells in long-lasting Graves disease. One entry per CDR3 protein, called by TCRdb with MiXCR from the multiplex PCR reads. The top ten hold about 12% of the sample, which has approximately 470,000 distinct CDR3 sequences, 15% to 20% seen once. The same sample was also studied in work on T cells in Graves' hyperthyroidism and ophthalmopathy.

The sequencing here drew on peripheral blood mononuclear cells (PBMCs), taken at new diagnosis, from a patient treated with antithyroid drugs. The source of these receptors is a man in his forties with Graves disease. The CDR3 runs from the conserved cysteine through the conserved F or W. D genes are given only for firm matches. Size tells how often a clone was seen (once, few, many) or the class of an expanded clone, and some rows leave it out.

V gene: TRBV5-1
clone size: NA
J gene: TRBJ2-1
D gene: TRBD2
CDR3 DNA: TGCGCCAGCAGCTGGGGGGAGGGGACTAGCGGGAGGGCCCTCAATGAGCAGTTCTTC
CDR3 protein: CASSWGEGTSGRALNEQFF

V gene: TRBV30
clone size: many
J gene: TRBJ2-7
D gene: NA
CDR3 DNA: TGTGCCTGGAGTCTCGAACACGAGCAGTACTTC
CDR3 protein: CAWSLEHEQYF

V gene: TRBV6-1
clone size: many
J gene: TRBJ2-5
D gene: TRBD2
CDR3 DNA: TGTGCCAGCAGTGCGTCCAACTTGGCGGGAGGTTCGGAGACCCAGTACTTC
CDR3 protein: CASSASNLAGGSETQYF

V gene: TRBV5-6
clone size: few
J gene: TRBJ2-7
D gene: NA
CDR3 DNA: TGTGCCAGCAGCCGTTTGGACGAGGCCTACGAGCAGTACTTC
CDR3 protein: CASSRLDEAYEQYF

V gene: TRBV29-1
clone size: many
J gene: TRBJ2-7
D gene: NA
CDR3 DNA: TGCAGCGTTGCCGGACAGATGTCCTACGAGCAGTACTTC
CDR3 protein: CSVAGQMSYEQYF

V gene: TRBV27
clone size: NA
J gene: TRBJ2-2
D gene: NA
CDR3 DNA: TGTGCCAGCAGTTTCTTCAGGGGAGGTACCGGGGAGCTGTTTTTT
CDR3 protein: CASSFFRGGTGELFF

V gene: TRBV18
clone size: few
J gene: TRBJ2-5
D gene: NA
CDR3 DNA: TGTGCCAGCTCACCACTTCAGGGTATCCAAGAGACCCAGTACTTC
CDR3 protein: CASSPLQGIQETQYF

V gene: TRBV3-1
clone size: many
J gene: TRBJ1-1
D gene: NA
CDR3 DNA: TGTGCCAGCAGCCAAGGGGTCCTGGTCACTGAAGCTTTCTTT
CDR3 protein: CASSQGVLVTEAFF

V gene: TRBV5-1
clone size: many
J gene: TRBJ2-7
D gene: NA
CDR3 DNA: TGCGCCAGCAGCCCTCCTTCGAGCTCCTACGAGCAGTACTTC
CDR3 protein: CASSPPSSSYEQYF

V gene: TRBV5-1
clone size: many
J gene: TRBJ1-6
D gene: NA
CDR3 DNA: TGCGCCAGCAGCTTGGAACAGGGCTATAATTCACCCCTCCACTTT
CDR3 protein: CASSLEQGYNSPLHF

V gene: TRBV28
clone size: many
J gene: TRBJ1-2
D gene: NA
CDR3 DNA: TGTGCCAGCAGTAATAGACGGGACCCCTTATTCTATGGCTACACCTTC
CDR3 protein: CASSNRRDPLFYGYTF

V gene: TRBV20-1
clone size: many
J gene: TRBJ2-7
D gene: NA
CDR3 DNA: TGCAGTGCTGACTGGGGGGTAGTGGGCGAGCAGTACTTC
CDR3 protein: CSADWGVVGEQYF

V gene: TRBV19
clone size: many
J gene: TRBJ1-1
D gene: NA
CDR3 DNA: TGTGCCAGTAGTATAGGCCCAGGGATGAACACTGAAGCTTTCTTT
CDR3 protein: CASSIGPGMNTEAFF

V gene: TRBV4-2
clone size: few
J gene: TRBJ2-1
D gene: NA
CDR3 DNA: TGTGCCAGCAGCCGGCGAGGGCCGTTTAATGAGCAGTTCTTC
CDR3 protein: CASSRRGPFNEQFF

V gene: TRBV5-1
clone size: many
J gene: TRBJ2-7
D gene: TRBD2
CDR3 DNA: TGTGCCAGCAGCTTAGTAGCGGGGGCCTACGAGCAGTACTTC
CDR3 protein: CASSLVAGAYEQYF

V gene: TRBV13
clone size: many
J gene: TRBJ2-7
D gene: NA
CDR3 DNA: TGTGCCAGCGGGAAACGGTACAGGGTGGGGAGACGCTCCTACGAGCAGTACTTC
CDR3 protein: CASGKRYRVGRRSYEQYF

V gene: TRBV7-9
clone size: many
J gene: TRBJ1-1
D gene: NA
CDR3 DNA: TGTGCCAGCAGCTTAGAGAGGGGCGGGAACACTGAAGCTTTCTTT
CDR3 protein: CASSLERGGNTEAFF

V gene: TRBV12-3/TRBV12-4
clone size: few
J gene: TRBJ1-2
D gene: TRBD1
CDR3 DNA: TGTGCCAGCAGCCGGACACAGGGGAACTATGGCTACACCTTC
CDR3 protein: CASSRTQGNYGYTF

V gene: TRBV5-1
clone size: many
J gene: TRBJ2-1
D gene: TRBD1
CDR3 DNA: TGCGCCAGCAGTGGACAGGGGAGAGGGGATGAGCAGTTCTTC
CDR3 protein: CASSGQGRGDEQFF

V gene: TRBV29-1
clone size: few
J gene: TRBJ2-3
D gene: NA
CDR3 DNA: TGCAGCGTTGCTCTTATAAGCACAGATACGCAGTATTTT
CDR3 protein: CSVALISTDTQYF

V gene: TRBV10-3
clone size: NA
J gene: TRBJ2-1
D gene: TRBD2
CDR3 DNA: TGTGCCATCAGTGATAAGACTAGCGGGAGGGCCTACTACAATGAGCAGTTCTTC
CDR3 protein: CAISDKTSGRAYYNEQFF

V gene: TRBV20-1
clone size: many
J gene: TRBJ2-1
D gene: TRBD2
CDR3 DNA: TGCAGTGGGGAGCGGGGGAGGGCGTCGGAGCAGTTCTTC
CDR3 protein: CSGERGRASEQFF

V gene: TRBV11-1
clone size: NA
J gene: TRBJ2-3
D gene: NA
CDR3 DNA: TGTGCCAGCAGGCCAGATAAAAGGCCAGATACGCAGTATTTT
CDR3 protein: CASRPDKRPDTQYF

V gene: TRBV30
clone size: many
J gene: TRBJ2-7
D gene: TRBD2
CDR3 DNA: TGTGCCTGGAGTGTAGAAGGAGCGGGAGCTGGTGAGCAGTACTTC
CDR3 protein: CAWSVEGAGAGEQYF

V gene: TRBV5-1
clone size: many
J gene: TRBJ2-3
D gene: NA
CDR3 DNA: TGTGCCAGCAGCTTGGACACTAGCACAGATACGCAGTATTTT
CDR3 protein: CASSLDTSTDTQYF

V gene: TRBV7-3
clone size: NA
J gene: TRBJ1-2
D gene: TRBD1
CDR3 DNA: TGTGCCAGCAGCCCTGACAGGGTTTTGGGCTACACCTTC
CDR3 protein: CASSPDRVLGYTF

V gene: TRBV30
clone size: many
J gene: TRBJ1-2
D gene: TRBD1
CDR3 DNA: TGTGCCTGGGTACAGGGGGCACATGGCTACACCTTC
CDR3 protein: CAWVQGAHGYTF

V gene: TRBV28
clone size: many
J gene: TRBJ1-2
D gene: NA
CDR3 DNA: TGTGCCAGCAGTTTATCGGGGACAACTACATATGGCTACACCTTC
CDR3 protein: CASSLSGTTTYGYTF

V gene: TRBV5-1
clone size: many
J gene: TRBJ1-2
D gene: NA
CDR3 DNA: TGCGCCAGCAGCTTGGGGGCTGGGGGCTATGGCTACACCTTC
CDR3 protein: CASSLGAGGYGYTF

V gene: TRBV5-1
clone size: few
J gene: TRBJ2-5
D gene: NA
CDR3 DNA: TGCGCCAGCAGCTTGGGTCAGGGTATAGGCCAAGAGACCCAGTACTTC
CDR3 protein: CASSLGQGIGQETQYF

V gene: TRBV6-1
clone size: NA
J gene: TRBJ2-1
D gene: TRBD2
CDR3 DNA: TGTGCCAGCAAGCTAGCGGGAGCGAATGAGCAGTTCTTC
CDR3 protein: CASKLAGANEQFF

V gene: TRBV12-5
clone size: NA
J gene: TRBJ2-5
D gene: NA
CDR3 DNA: TGTGCTAGTGGTCGCCTAAGGGCAGGGGAGCGAGAGACCCAGTACTTC
CDR3 protein: CASGRLRAGERETQYF

V gene: TRBV19
clone size: NA
J gene: TRBJ1-2
D gene: NA
CDR3 DNA: TGTGCCAGTAGTACCCCAAAGCGGAGGGGTGACTATGGCTACACCTTC
CDR3 protein: CASSTPKRRGDYGYTF

V gene: TRBV9
clone size: NA
J gene: TRBJ2-1
D gene: NA
CDR3 DNA: TGTGCCAGCAGCCCGCGGGCCAGGGACAATGAGCAGTTCTTC
CDR3 protein: CASSPRARDNEQFF

V gene: TRBV12-3/TRBV12-4
clone size: few
J gene: TRBJ2-7
D gene: NA
CDR3 DNA: TGTGCCAGCAGTATACGGGACGCCTTCAGCGAGCAGTACTTC
CDR3 protein: CASSIRDAFSEQYF

V gene: TRBV19
clone size: NA
J gene: TRBJ2-7
D gene: TRBD2
CDR3 DNA: TGTGCCAGTAGTATAAGTAGCGGGCCCTCCTACGAGCAGTACTTC
CDR3 protein: CASSISSGPSYEQYF

V gene: TRBV6-1
clone size: NA
J gene: TRBJ1-2
D gene: NA
CDR3 DNA: TGTGCCAGCAGTGAAAAAGTCTATGGCTACACCTTC
CDR3 protein: CASSEKVYGYTF

V gene: TRBV5-1
clone size: NA
J gene: TRBJ1-5
D gene: NA
CDR3 DNA: TGCGCCAGCAGCTTCGAAACGGGAACGGGGGATAGCAATCAGCCCCAGCATTTT
CDR3 protein: CASSFETGTGDSNQPQHF

V gene: TRBV28
clone size: many
J gene: TRBJ2-1
D gene: NA
CDR3 DNA: TGTGCCAGCAGTCTGCCGGGATATGAGCAGTTCTTC
CDR3 protein: CASSLPGYEQFF

V gene: TRBV4-1
clone size: NA
J gene: TRBJ2-1
D gene: TRBD2
CDR3 DNA: TGCGCCAGCAGCTATACAGCACAGCGGGAGTCCTACAATGAGCAGTTCTTC
CDR3 protein: CASSYTAQRESYNEQFF

V gene: TRBV6-2/TRBV6-3
clone size: few
J gene: TRBJ2-1
D gene: TRBD2
CDR3 DNA: TGTGCCAGCAGTTACTTGACTGGACTAGCGGGAGGGCCCCCTGAGCAGTTCTTC
CDR3 protein: CASSYLTGLAGGPPEQFF

V gene: TRBV5-5
clone size: many
J gene: TRBJ2-1
D gene: NA
CDR3 DNA: TGTGCCAGCAGCTTTTTACAGGCCTGGGATGAGCAGTTCTTC
CDR3 protein: CASSFLQAWDEQFF

V gene: TRBV12-3/TRBV12-4
clone size: few
J gene: TRBJ2-2
D gene: NA
CDR3 DNA: TGTGCCAGCAGTTTACGGCAGGGAATTGGCGGGGAGCTGTTTTTT
CDR3 protein: CASSLRQGIGGELFF

V gene: TRBV30
clone size: few
J gene: TRBJ2-1
D gene: TRBD1
CDR3 DNA: TGTGCCTGGAGTGTACGAGGGGGCATCTCCTACAATGAGCAGTTCTTC
CDR3 protein: CAWSVRGGISYNEQFF

V gene: TRBV18
clone size: NA
J gene: TRBJ2-1
D gene: TRBD1
CDR3 DNA: TGTGCCAGCTCACCACAGCAGGGGGCGGGTGAGCAGTTCTTC
CDR3 protein: CASSPQQGAGEQFF

V gene: TRBV2
clone size: NA
J gene: TRBJ1-2
D gene: NA
CDR3 DNA: TGTGCCAGCAGTGAATCCAGAATCTATGGCTACACCTTC
CDR3 protein: CASSESRIYGYTF

V gene: TRBV30
clone size: NA
J gene: TRBJ1-6
D gene: TRBD1
CDR3 DNA: TGTGCCTGGACCGCCGCCGGGGACAGAAGAAGCAATTCACCCCTCCACTTT
CDR3 protein: CAWTAAGDRRSNSPLHF

V gene: TRBV30
clone size: many
J gene: TRBJ1-1
D gene: NA
CDR3 DNA: TGTGCCTGGAGTGTTATATGGCAGGAAGCTTTCTTT
CDR3 protein: CAWSVIWQEAFF

V gene: TRBV30
clone size: many
J gene: TRBJ2-1
D gene: NA
CDR3 DNA: TGTGCCTGGAGTGTAGGCCTCAACTACAATGAGCAGTTCTTC
CDR3 protein: CAWSVGLNYNEQFF

V gene: TRBV5-1
clone size: many
J gene: TRBJ2-3
D gene: NA
CDR3 DNA: TGCGCCAGCAGCCAGGGCGGTACAGCTACTAGCACAGATACGCAGTATTTT
CDR3 protein: CASSQGGTATSTDTQYF

V gene: TRBV11-2
clone size: few
J gene: TRBJ1-6
D gene: NA
CDR3 DNA: TGTGCCAGCAGCAACACGGTTGCAACTTCACCCCTCCACTTT
CDR3 protein: CASSNTVATSPLHF

V gene: TRBV30
clone size: many
J gene: TRBJ2-7
D gene: NA
CDR3 DNA: TGTGCCTGGAGTGTACAGGGAGGGCAGTACTTC
CDR3 protein: CAWSVQGGQYF

V gene: TRBV10-3
clone size: many
J gene: TRBJ2-1
D gene: NA
CDR3 DNA: TGTGCCATCAGTATCGACAGTTACAATGAGCAGTTCTTC
CDR3 protein: CAISIDSYNEQFF

V gene: TRBV3-1
clone size: NA
J gene: TRBJ1-1
D gene: NA
CDR3 DNA: TGTGCCAGCAGCCACAGTCACGTCTTTTCAACAGGCTCTGACACTGAAGCTTTCTTT
CDR3 protein: CASSHSHVFSTGSDTEAFF

V gene: TRBV12-3/TRBV12-4
clone size: many
J gene: TRBJ2-7
D gene: NA
CDR3 DNA: TGTGCCAGCAGTCCCGGGACTCCGGTCTACGAGCAGTACTTC
CDR3 protein: CASSPGTPVYEQYF

V gene: TRBV29-1
clone size: many
J gene: TRBJ2-7
D gene: TRBD2
CDR3 DNA: TGCAGCGTTGGGGGGGGTGAGGTAGAGCAGTACTTC
CDR3 protein: CSVGGGEVEQYF

V gene: TRBV7-3
clone size: few
J gene: TRBJ2-5
D gene: TRBD1
CDR3 DNA: TGTGCCAGCAGCTTAATAGGCGGAACAGGGGGACCACAAGAGACCCAGTACTTC
CDR3 protein: CASSLIGGTGGPQETQYF

V gene: TRBV18
clone size: NA
J gene: TRBJ2-7
D gene: NA
CDR3 DNA: TGTGCCAGCTTGGCCCGGGACAAGCCCGTGAACGAGCAGTACTTC
CDR3 protein: CASLARDKPVNEQYF

V gene: TRBV19
clone size: few
J gene: TRBJ2-3
D gene: TRBD2
CDR3 DNA: TGTGCCAGTAGTCGGGAGGCAGATACGCAGTATTTT
CDR3 protein: CASSREADTQYF